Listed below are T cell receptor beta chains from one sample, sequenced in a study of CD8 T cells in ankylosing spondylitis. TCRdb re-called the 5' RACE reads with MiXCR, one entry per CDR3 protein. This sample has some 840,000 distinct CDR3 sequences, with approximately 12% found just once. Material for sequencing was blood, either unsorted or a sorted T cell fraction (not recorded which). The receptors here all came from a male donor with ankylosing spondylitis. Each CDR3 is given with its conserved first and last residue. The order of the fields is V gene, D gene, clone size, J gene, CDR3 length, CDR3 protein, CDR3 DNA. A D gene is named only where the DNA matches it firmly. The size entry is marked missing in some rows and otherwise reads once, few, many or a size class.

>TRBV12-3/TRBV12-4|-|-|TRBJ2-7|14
CASGGTGVSYEQYF
TGTGCCAGCGGAGGGACGGGCGTATCCTACGAGCAGTACTTC
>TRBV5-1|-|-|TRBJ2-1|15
CASSAGTIGGNEQFF
TGCGCCAGCAGCGCCGGGACGATAGGAGGAAATGAGCAGTTCTTC
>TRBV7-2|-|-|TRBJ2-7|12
CASSAANYEQYF
TGTGCCAGCAGCGCCGCTAACTACGAGCAGTACTTC
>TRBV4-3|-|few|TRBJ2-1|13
CASSFLRQTEQFF
TGCGCCAGCAGCTTCCTCAGGCAGACTGAGCAGTTCTTC
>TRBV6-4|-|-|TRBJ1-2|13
CASSKQLNYGYTF
TGTGCCAGCAGTAAACAGCTAAACTATGGCTACACCTTC
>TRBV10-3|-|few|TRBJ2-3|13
CAIRNPGADTQYF
TGTGCCATCAGAAACCCCGGGGCAGATACGCAGTATTTT
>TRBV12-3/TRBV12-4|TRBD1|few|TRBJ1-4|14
CASTMDRGGEKLFF
TGTGCCAGCACCATGGACAGGGGAGGTGAAAAACTGTTTTTT
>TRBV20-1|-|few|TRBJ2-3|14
CSAIPGARRDTQYF
TGCAGTGCCATCCCGGGGGCCCGCCGGGATACGCAGTATTTT
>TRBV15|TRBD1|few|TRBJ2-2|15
CATSREVQGAGELFF
TGTGCCACCAGCAGAGAAGTGCAGGGGGCCGGGGAGCTGTTTTTT
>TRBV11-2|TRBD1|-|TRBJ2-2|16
CASSLGTGYEHGELFF
TGTGCCAGCAGCTTAGGGACAGGGTACGAACACGGGGAGCTGTTTTTT
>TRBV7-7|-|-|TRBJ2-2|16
CASSRQTGTNTGELFF
TGTGCTAGCAGCCGACAAACAGGAACGAACACCGGGGAGCTGTTTTTT
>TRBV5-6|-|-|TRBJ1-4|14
CASSLLRENEKLFF
TGTGCCAGCAGCTTGCTAAGGGAAAATGAAAAACTGTTTTTT
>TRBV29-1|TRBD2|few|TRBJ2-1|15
CSVEPGLHSYNEQFF
TGCAGCGTTGAACCGGGACTACACTCCTACAATGAGCAGTTCTTC
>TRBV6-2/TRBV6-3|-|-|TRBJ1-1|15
CASTQGSYWDTEAFF
TGTGCCAGCACCCAAGGGAGTTATTGGGACACTGAAGCTTTCTTT
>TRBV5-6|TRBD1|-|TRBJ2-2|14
CASSSPGGSGELFF
TGTGCCAGCAGCTCCCCAGGGGGCTCCGGGGAGCTGTTTTTT
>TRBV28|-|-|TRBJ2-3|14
CASAFGGRTDTQYF
TGTGCCAGCGCTTTTGGGGGGAGGACAGATACGCAGTATTTT
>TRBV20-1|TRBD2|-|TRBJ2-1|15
CSARSPGLVHNEQFF
TGCAGTGCTAGATCCCCGGGACTAGTCCACAATGAGCAGTTCTTC
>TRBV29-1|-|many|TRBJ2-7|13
CSARDQTSYEQYF
TGCAGCGCACGGGACCAAACCTCCTACGAGCAGTACTTC
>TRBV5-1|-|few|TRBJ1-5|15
CASSLFGGSNQPQHF
TGCGCCAGCAGCTTGTTTGGAGGCAGCAATCAGCCCCAGCATTTT
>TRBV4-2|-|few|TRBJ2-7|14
CASSQGDTLPEQYF
TGTGCCAGCAGCCAAGGGGACACGCTTCCCGAGCAGTACTTC
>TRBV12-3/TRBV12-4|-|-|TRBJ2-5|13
CASSLGYSSTQYF
TGTGCCAGCAGTTTAGGGTACTCATCGACCCAGTACTTC